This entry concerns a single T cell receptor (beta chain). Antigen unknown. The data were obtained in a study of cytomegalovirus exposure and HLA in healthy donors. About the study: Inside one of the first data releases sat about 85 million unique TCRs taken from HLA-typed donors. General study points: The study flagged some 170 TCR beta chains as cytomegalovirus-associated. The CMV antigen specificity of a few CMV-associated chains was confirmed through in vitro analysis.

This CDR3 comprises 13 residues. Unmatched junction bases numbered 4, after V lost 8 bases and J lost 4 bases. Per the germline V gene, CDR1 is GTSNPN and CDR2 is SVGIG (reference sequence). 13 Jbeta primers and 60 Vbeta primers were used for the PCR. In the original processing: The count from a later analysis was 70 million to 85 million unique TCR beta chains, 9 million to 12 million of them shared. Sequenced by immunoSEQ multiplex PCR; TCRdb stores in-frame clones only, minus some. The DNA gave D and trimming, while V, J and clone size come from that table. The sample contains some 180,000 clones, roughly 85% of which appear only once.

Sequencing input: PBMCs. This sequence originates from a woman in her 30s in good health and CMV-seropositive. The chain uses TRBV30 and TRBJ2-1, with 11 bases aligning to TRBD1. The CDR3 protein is CAHRDRGYNEQFF. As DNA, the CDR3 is TGTGCCCACCGGGACAGGGGGTACAATGAGCAGTTCTTC.